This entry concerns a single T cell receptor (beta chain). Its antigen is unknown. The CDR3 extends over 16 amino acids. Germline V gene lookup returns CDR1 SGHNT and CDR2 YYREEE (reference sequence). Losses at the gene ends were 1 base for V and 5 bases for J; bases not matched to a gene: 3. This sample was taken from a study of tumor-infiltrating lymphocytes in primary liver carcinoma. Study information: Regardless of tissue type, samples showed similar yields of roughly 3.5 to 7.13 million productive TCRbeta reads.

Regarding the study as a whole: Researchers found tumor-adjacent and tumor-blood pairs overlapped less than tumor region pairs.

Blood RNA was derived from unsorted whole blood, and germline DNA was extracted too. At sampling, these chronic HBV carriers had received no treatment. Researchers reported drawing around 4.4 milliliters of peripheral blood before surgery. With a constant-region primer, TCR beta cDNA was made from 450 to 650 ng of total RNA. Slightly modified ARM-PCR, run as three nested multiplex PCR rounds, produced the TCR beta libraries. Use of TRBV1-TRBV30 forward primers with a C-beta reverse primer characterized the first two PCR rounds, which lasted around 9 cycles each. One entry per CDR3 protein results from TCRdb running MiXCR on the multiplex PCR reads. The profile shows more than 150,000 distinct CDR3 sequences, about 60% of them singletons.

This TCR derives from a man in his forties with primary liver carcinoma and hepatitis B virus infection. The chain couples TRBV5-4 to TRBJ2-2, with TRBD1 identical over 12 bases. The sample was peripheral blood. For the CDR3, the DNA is TGTGCCAGCAGCTTGCCGGGACAGGGGGCTACCGGGGAGCTGTTTTTT. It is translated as CASSLPGQGATGELFF.